This T cell receptor beta chain was obtained from a study of Ad26.COV2.S vaccination and SARS-CoV-2 variants. The overall study: Trial arm assignment for the donor was COV1001 Ad26.COV2.S. The study gave Ad26.COV2.S intramuscularly, once or twice 56 days apart.

Clones were sequenced by immunoSEQ multiplex PCR, and TCRdb holds only the in-frame ones, with some missing. The sample yields approximately 500,000 clones, around nine tenths seen once. Study results and limitations: The TCR breadth and depth analyses may have understated or missed part of the total T cell responses.

Note on this clone: Antigen unknown.

The junction had 14 bases not matched to a gene; V was cut back by 1 base and J by 2 bases. The germline V gene has CDR1 SGHTA and CDR2 FQGNSA. This CDR3 region has 18 residues. Treatment in this sample: around 19 received Ad26.COV2.S at low or high dose, single or two shots; 5 received placebo; per-sample allocation not given. Sampling occurred on day 63 after the first vaccine or placebo injection. Expressing Wuhan-strain SARS-CoV-2 spike, an Ad26 vector served as the vaccine. This sequence originates from a person between 18 and 59 years old who received the Ad26.COV2.S COVID-19 vaccine or a placebo. The chain has TRBV7-2 and TRBJ2-7, with 7 bases identical to TRBD2. Material: peripheral blood, obtained in a trial of Ad26.COV2.S vaccine versus placebo. The CDR3 coding sequence is TGTGCCAGCAGCTTAGGTTCCCTAGCGGCGGGAAGGGCCTACGAGCAGTACTTC. This codes for CASSLGSLAAGRAYEQYF. Full variable domain (rest looked up from reference TRBV7-2 and TRBJ2-7): GAGVSQSPSNKVTEKGKDVELRCDPISGHTALYWYRQSLGQGLEFLIYFQGNSAPDKSGLPSDRFSAERTGGSVSTLTIQRTQQEDSAVYLCASSLGSLAAGRAYEQYFGPGTRLTVT.